This TCR beta chain appears in the sequencing data of a study of T cell responses to AZD1222 COVID-19 vaccine. Study results and limitations: A mostly white British donor set with more females was recruited, and clonal diversity was possibly underestimated. Among those given AZD1222, only 6 or 7 were seropositive at baseline.

Comment on this clone: As yet, its antigen is unknown.

The germline gives CDR1 LNHDA, CDR2 SQIVND (reference sequence). The CDR3 covers 14 residues. V shed 3 bases and J shed 4 bases, with 12 bases lying between them. The data were produced by immunoSEQ multiplex PCR, yet TCRdb's version contains in-frame clones alone and is incomplete. The repertoire has approximately 140,000 clones, about 92% of them found once; the top ten carry about 3.6%. The origin of this receptor is an adult who received the AZD1222 COVID-19 vaccine. This specimen was peripheral blood, taken 28 days after the second AZD1222 dose. The chain combines TRBV19 with TRBJ2-5, with a possible D match to TRBD1 (5 bases). The CDR3 here is CASSMGRQIETQYF. The CDR3 DNA reads TGTGCCAGTAGTATGGGGCGACAGATAGAGACCCAGTACTTC.